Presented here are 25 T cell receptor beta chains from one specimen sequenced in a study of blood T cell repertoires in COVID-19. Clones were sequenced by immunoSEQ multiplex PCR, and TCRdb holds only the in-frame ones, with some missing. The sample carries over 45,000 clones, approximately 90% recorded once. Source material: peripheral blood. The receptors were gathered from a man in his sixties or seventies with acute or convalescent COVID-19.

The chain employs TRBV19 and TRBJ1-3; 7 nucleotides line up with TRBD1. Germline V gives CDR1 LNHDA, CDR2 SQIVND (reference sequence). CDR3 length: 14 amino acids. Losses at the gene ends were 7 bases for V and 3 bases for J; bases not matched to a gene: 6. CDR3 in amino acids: CASTQGFDGNTIYF. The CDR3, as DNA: TGTGCCAGTACACAGGGGTTCGATGGAAACACCATATATTTT.

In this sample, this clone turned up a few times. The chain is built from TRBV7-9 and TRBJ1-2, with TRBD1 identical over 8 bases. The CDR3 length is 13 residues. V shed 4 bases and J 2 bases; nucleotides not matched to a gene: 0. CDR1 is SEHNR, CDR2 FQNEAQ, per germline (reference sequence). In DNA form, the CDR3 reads TGTGCCAGCAGCTGGGACAGGAACTATGGCTACACCTTC. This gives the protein CASSWDRNYGYTF.

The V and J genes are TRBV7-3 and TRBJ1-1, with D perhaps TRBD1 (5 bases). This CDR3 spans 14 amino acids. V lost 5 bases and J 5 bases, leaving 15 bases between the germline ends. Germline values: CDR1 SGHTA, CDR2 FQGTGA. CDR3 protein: CASSPGGGRTEAFF. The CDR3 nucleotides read TGTGCCAGCAGCCCGGGCGGGGGAAGAACTGAAGCTTTCTTT.

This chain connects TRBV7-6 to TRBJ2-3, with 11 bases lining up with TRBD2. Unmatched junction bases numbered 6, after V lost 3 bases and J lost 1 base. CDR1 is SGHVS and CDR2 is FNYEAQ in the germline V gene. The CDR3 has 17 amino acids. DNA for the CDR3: TGTGCCAGCAGCTTCCAGACTAGCGGGATGGGCACAGATACGCAGTATTTT. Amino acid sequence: CASSFQTSGMGTDTQYF.

This CDR3 is CASSVTGTSSEQYF. DNA for the CDR3: TGTGCCAGCAGCGTAACAGGGACCTCAAGCGAGCAGTACTTC. This chain uses TRBV9 with TRBJ2-7, with D possibly being TRBD1 (6 bases). There are 14 residues in the CDR3. V was trimmed by 1 base and J by 6 bases, leaving 14 bases between them. Germline CDR1 SGDLS, CDR2 YYNGEE.

Here the CDR3 reads CASSQEGGRGTEAFF. In DNA form, the CDR3 reads TGTGCCAGCAGCCAAGAAGGGGGAAGGGGGACTGAAGCTTTCTTT. V and J are TRBV4-2 and TRBJ1-1; tentatively, D is TRBD1 (6 bases). The CDR3 length is 15 residues. Trimming cost V 0 bases and J 5 bases, with 13 bases left between them. Germline V gene data show CDR1 as LGHNA and CDR2 as YNFKEQ.

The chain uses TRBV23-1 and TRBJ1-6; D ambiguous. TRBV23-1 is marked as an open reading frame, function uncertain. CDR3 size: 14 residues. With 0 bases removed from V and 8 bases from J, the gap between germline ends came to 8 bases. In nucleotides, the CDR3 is TGCGCCAGCAGTCAATCTCCCGGGGATTCACCCCTCCACTTT. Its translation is CASSQSPGDSPLHF.

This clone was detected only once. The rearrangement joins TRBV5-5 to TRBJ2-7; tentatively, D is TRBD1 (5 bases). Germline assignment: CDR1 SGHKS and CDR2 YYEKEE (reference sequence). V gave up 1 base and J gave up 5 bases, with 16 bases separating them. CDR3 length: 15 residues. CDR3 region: CASSLQQGYWNEQYF. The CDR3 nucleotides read TGTGCCAGCAGCTTGCAGCAGGGATATTGGAACGAGCAGTACTTC.

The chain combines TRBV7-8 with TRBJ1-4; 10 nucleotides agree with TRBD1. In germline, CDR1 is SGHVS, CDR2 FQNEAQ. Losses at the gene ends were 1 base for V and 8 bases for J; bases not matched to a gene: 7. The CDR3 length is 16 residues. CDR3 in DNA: TGTGCCAGCAGCTTAGAGGGGACAGGGGTGGAGGAAAAACTGTTTTTT. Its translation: CASSLEGTGVEEKLFF.

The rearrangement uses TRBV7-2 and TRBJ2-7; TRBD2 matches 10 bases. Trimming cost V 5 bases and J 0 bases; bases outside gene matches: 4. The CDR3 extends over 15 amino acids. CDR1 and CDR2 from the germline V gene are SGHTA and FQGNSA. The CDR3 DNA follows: TGTGCCAGCAGCGATAGCGGGGGGCCCTCCTACGAGCAGTACTTC. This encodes CASSDSGGPSYEQYF.

The chain's CDR3 is CASSQTPGQGAGEQYF. CDR3 nucleotides: TGCGCCAGCAGCCAAACTCCGGGACAGGGGGCGGGAGAGCAGTACTTC. The V call is TRBV4-3, the J call TRBJ2-7, with 12 positions matching TRBD1. This CDR3 comprises 16 residues. Per germline, CDR1 LGHNA and CDR2 YSLEER. V was pared by 2 bases and J by 7 bases, with 9 bases of the junction left unmatched.

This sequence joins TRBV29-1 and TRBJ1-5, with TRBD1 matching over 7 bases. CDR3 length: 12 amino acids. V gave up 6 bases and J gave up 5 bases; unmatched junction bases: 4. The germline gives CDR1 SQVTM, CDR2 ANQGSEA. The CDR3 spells CSVTGVDQPQHF. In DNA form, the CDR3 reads TGCAGCGTCACAGGGGTGGATCAGCCCCAGCATTTT.

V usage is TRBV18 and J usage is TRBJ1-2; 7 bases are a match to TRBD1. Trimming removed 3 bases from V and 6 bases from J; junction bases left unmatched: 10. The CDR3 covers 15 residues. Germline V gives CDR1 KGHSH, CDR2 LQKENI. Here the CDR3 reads CASSPRGDSSNGYTF. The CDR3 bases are TGTGCCAGCTCACCGAGAGGGGACAGTTCTAATGGCTACACCTTC.

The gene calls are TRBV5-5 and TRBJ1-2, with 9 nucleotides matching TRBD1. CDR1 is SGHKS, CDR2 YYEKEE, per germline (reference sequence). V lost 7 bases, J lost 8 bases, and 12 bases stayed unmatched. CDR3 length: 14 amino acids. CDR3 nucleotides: TGTGCCAGCTCCCCGCATGGGGACAGGGCCGGCTACACCTTC. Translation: CASSPHGDRAGYTF.

The CDR3 DNA reads TGTGCCAGCAGTTGGGCGAATTCACCCCTCCACTTT. This sequence encodes CASSWANSPLHF. This chain uses TRBV27 with TRBJ1-6, with D unclear. This CDR3 comprises 12 residues. CDR1 and CDR2 (germline): MNHEY, SMNVEV (reference sequence). V lost 4 bases and J lost 7, with 5 bases in between.

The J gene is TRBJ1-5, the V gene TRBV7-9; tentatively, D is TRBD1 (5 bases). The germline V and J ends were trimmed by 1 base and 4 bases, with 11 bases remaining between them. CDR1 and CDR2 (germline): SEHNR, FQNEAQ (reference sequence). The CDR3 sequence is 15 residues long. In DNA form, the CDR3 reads TGTGCCAGCAGCTTAGACGGGGCGGGGAATCAGCCCCAGCATTTT. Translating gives CASSLDGAGNQPQHF. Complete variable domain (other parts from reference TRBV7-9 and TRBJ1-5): DTGVSQNPRHKITKRGQNVTFRCDPISEHNRLYWYRQTLGQGPEFLTYFQNEAQLEKSRLLSDRFSAERPKGSFSTLEIQRTEQGDSAMYLCASSLDGAGNQPQHFGDGTRLSIL.

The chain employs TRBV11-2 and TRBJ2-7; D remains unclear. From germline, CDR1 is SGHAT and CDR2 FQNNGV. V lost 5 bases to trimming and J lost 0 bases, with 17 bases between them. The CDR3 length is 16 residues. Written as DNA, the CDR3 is TGTGCCAGCAGCATCCACCATCTCTGGAGCTCCTACGAGCAGTACTTC. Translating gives CASSIHHLWSSYEQYF.

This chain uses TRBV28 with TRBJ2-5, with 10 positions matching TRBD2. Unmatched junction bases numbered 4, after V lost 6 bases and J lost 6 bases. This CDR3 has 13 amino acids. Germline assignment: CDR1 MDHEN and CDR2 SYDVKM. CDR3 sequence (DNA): TGTGCCAGCAGACTGGGACTAGCGAAGACCCAGTACTTC. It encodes CASRLGLAKTQYF.

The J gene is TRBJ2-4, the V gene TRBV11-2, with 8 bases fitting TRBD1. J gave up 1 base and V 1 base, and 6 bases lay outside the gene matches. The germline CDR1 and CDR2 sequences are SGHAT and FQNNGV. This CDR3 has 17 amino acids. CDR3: CASSLAGRGLAKNIQYF. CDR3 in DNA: TGTGCCAGCAGCTTAGCGGGCAGGGGGCTTGCCAAAAACATTCAGTACTTC.

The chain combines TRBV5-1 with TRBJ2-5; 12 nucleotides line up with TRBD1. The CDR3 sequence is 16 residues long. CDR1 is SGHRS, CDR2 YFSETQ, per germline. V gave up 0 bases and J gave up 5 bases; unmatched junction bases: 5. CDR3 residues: CASSLAGQGATETQYF. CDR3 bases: TGCGCCAGCAGCTTGGCGGGACAGGGGGCAACGGAGACCCAGTACTTC. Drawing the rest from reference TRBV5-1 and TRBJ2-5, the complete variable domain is KAGVTQTPRYLIKTRGQQVTLSCSPISGHRSVSWYQQTPGQGLQFLFEYFSETQRNKGNFPGRFSGRQFSNSRSEMNVSTLELGDSALYLCASSLAGQGATETQYFGPGTRLLVL.

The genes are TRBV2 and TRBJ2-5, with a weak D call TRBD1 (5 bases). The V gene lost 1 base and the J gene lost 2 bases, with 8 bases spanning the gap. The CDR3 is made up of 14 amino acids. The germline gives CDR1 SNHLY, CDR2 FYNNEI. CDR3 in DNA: TGTGCCAGCAGTGAAGGGACAACTCAAGAGACCCAGTACTTC. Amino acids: CASSEGTTQETQYF.

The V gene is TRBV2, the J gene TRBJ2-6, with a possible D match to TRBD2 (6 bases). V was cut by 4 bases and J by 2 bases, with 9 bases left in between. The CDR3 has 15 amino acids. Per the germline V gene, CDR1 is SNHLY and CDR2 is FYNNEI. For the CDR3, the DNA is TGTGCCAGCAGTGCGGGGGTGACTGGGGCCAACGTCCTGACTTTC. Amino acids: CASSAGVTGANVLTF.

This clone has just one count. The CDR3 loop is CASRPRGGIYEQYF. CDR3 in DNA: TGCGCCAGCCGCCCACGGGGGGGCATTTACGAGCAGTACTTC. The V gene is TRBV5-1, the J gene TRBJ2-7; 8 bases align to TRBD2. V shed 7 bases and J 4 bases; nucleotides not matched to a gene: 10. The germline CDR1 and CDR2 sequences are SGHRS and YFSETQ. The length of the CDR3 is 14 residues.

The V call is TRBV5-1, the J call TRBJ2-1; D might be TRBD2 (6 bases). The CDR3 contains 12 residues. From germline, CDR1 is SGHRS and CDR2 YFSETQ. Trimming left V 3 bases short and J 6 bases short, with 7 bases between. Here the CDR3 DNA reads TGCGCCAGCAGCTCAGCGGGCAATGAGCAGTTCTTC. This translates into CASSSAGNEQFF.

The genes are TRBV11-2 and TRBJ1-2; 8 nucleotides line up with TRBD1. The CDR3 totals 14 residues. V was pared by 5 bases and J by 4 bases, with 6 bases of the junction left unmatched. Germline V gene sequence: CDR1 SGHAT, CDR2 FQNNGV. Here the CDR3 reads CASSKSQGAYGYTF. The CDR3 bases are TGTGCCAGCAGCAAAAGTCAGGGGGCCTATGGCTACACCTTC.